The 2 T cell receptor beta chains below all came from one sample that was sequenced in a study of blood T cell repertoires in COVID-19. Sequencing used immunoSEQ multiplex PCR; TCRdb keeps in-frame clones, though not all of them. The sample contains some 42,000 clones, roughly 92% of which appear only once. Material: peripheral blood. These receptors all stem from a man aged 45-65 years with active COVID-19.

This sequence joins TRBV28 and TRBJ1-3; no definite D call. CDR1 and CDR2 (germline): MDHEN, SYDVKM. The CDR3 runs to 15 residues. Deletions cut 3 bases from V and 3 bases from J, with 12 bases between. CDR3 nucleotides: TGTGCCAGCAGTTTTGCCCACAGCGGTGGAAACACCATATATTTT. Translation gives CASSFAHSGGNTIYF. Full variable domain (missing parts from reference TRBV28 and TRBJ1-3): DVKVTQSSRYLVKRTGEKVFLECVQDMDHENMFWYRQDPGLGLRLIYFSYDVKMKEKGDIPEGYSVSREKKERFSLILESASTNQTSMYLCASSFAHSGGNTIYFGEGSWLTVV.

V is TRBV11-2 and J is TRBJ2-3; D not resolved. CDR1 and CDR2 (germline): SGHAT, FQNNGV. V was trimmed by 4 bases and J by 1 base, leaving 6 bases between them. The CDR3 covers 13 residues. The DNA for the CDR3 is TGTGCCAGCAGCTCCCCCGGCACAGATACGCAGTATTTT. The encoded protein is CASSSPGTDTQYF.